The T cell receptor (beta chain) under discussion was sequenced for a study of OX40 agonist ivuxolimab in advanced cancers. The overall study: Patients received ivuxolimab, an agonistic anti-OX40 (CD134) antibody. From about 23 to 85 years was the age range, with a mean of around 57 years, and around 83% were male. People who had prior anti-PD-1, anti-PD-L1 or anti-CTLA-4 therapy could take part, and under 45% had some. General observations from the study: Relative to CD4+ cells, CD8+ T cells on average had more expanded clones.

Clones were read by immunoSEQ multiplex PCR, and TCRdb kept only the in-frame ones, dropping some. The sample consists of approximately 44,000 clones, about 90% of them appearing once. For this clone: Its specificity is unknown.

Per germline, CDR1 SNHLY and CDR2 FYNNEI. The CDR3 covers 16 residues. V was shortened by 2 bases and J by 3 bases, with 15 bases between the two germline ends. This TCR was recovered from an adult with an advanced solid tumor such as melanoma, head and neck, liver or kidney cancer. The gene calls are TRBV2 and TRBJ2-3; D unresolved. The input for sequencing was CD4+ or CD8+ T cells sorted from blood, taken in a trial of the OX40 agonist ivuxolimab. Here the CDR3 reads CASSENPGPSTDTQYF. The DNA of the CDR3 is TGTGCCAGCAGTGAAAACCCGGGCCCGTCGACAGATACGCAGTATTTT.